Listed here are 14 T cell receptor beta chains from one sample, sequenced in a study of blood T cell repertoires in COVID-19. The repertoire was sequenced with immunoSEQ multiplex PCR; TCRdb's copy has only in-frame clones and lacks some. The data contain 300,000 to 350,000 clones, approximately 90% of them singletons. Sequenced material: peripheral blood. These receptor sequences come from a woman in her 30s with COVID-19, enrolled during active disease.

In its sample, this clone was seen once. The chain recombines TRBV20-1 with TRBJ1-5, with D hard to call. The CDR3 totals 13 residues. The ends were cut back, 3 bases at V and 7 bases at J, with 13 bases in the middle. Germline loops: CDR1 DFQATT, CDR2 SNEGSKA (reference sequence). The CDR3 nucleotides are TGCAGTGCTAGTAGCGGGGTCCAGCAGCCCCAGCATTTT. Translated, it gives CSASSGVQQPQHF.

The chain couples TRBV7-9 to TRBJ1-3, with 8 bases identical to TRBD1. The CDR3 loop spans 15 amino acids. Germline values: CDR1 SEHNR, CDR2 FQNEAQ (reference sequence). Trimming cost V 5 bases and J 5 bases; bases outside gene matches: 8. This chain's CDR3 is CASSPGQGRRNTIYF. CDR3 sequence (DNA): TGTGCCAGCAGCCCCGGACAGGGTAGAAGAAACACCATATATTTT.

The chain uses TRBV11-2 and TRBJ2-3; TRBD1 is a possible D gene (6 bases). This CDR3 is built from 15 residues. Trimming took 1 base from V and 4 from J, leaving 12 bases between them. CDR1 and CDR2 (germline): SGHAT, FQNNGV. The CDR3 protein is CASSLALQGSDTQYF. CDR3 sequence (DNA): TGTGCCAGCAGCTTAGCCCTACAGGGTTCAGATACGCAGTATTTT.

This clone is a singleton in its sample. The chain employs TRBV9 and TRBJ2-5, with a weak D call TRBD1 (5 bases). The CDR3 sequence is 14 residues long. V was cut by 3 bases and J by 5 bases, with 14 bases left in between. The germline V gene encodes CDR1 SGDLS and CDR2 YYNGEE. The CDR3 reads CASSADIARETQYF. The CDR3 region has the DNA TGTGCCAGCAGCGCGGACATAGCTAGGGAGACCCAGTACTTC.

The V gene is TRBV6-5, the J gene TRBJ2-5; 7 bases fit TRBD1. This CDR3 comprises 12 residues. Looked up from germline, CDR1 is MNHEY and CDR2 is SVGAGI. The J segment lost 4 bases and the V segment lost 11 bases, leaving 7 bases of the junction unmatched. In nucleotides, the CDR3 is TGTGCCGCCACTCCAGGGGGAGAGACCCAGTACTTC. It specifies CAATPGGETQYF.

This clone was seen more than once but under ten times. The gene calls are TRBV9 and TRBJ1-1, with 11 bases that match TRBD1. Germline CDR1 SGDLS, CDR2 YYNGEE. The CDR3 loop spans 15 amino acids. V shed 4 bases and J 1 base; nucleotides not matched to a gene: 3. CDR3 sequence (DNA): TGTGCCAGCAGCCAGGGACAGGGGGGGAACACTGAAGCTTTCTTT. It is translated as CASSQGQGGNTEAFF. The whole variable domain, filled in from reference TRBV9 and TRBJ1-1, reads DSGVTQTPKHLITATGQRVTLRCSPRSGDLSVYWYQQSLDQGLQFLIQYYNGEERAKGNILERFSAQQFPDLHSELNLSSLELGDSALYFCASSQGQGGNTEAFFGQGTRLTVV.

The CDR3 DNA reads as TGTGCCAGCAGCCCCCCCCCTGGACAACTGACTAGTAAGTCCTACGAGCAGTACTTC. It encodes CASSPPPGQLTSKSYEQYF. The chain has TRBV3-1 (or the pseudogene TRBV3-2) and TRBJ2-7; possible D gene TRBD2, 6 bases. V shed 4 bases and J shed 1 base, with 26 bases lying between them. The CDR3 has 19 amino acids. The germline V gene has CDR1 LGHDT and CDR2 YNNKEL (reference sequence).

Comments on this clone: The same CDR3 is also encoded by other DNA sequences in this sample. CDR3 coding DNA: TGTGCCAGCAGCTTGGAGGGAAGCACAGATACGCAGTATTTT. Amino acids: CASSLEGSTDTQYF. The gene calls are TRBV7-9 and TRBJ2-3, with D tentatively TRBD2 (6 bases). Trimming shortened V by 3 bases and J by 0 bases, and 7 bases separated the two germline ends. The CDR3 is made up of 14 amino acids. Per germline, CDR1 SEHNR and CDR2 FQNEAQ (reference sequence).

The rearrangement joins TRBV28 to TRBJ1-6; tentatively, D is TRBD1 (5 bases). Germline CDR1 reads MDHEN; CDR2 reads SYDVKM. This CDR3 region has 15 residues. V dropped 7 bases and J dropped 7 bases, with 17 bases sitting between them. CDR3: CASTLPGDTNSPLHF. As DNA, the CDR3 is TGTGCCAGCACCCTCCCGGGGGATACCAATTCACCCCTCCACTTT.

The rearrangement joins TRBV4-2 to TRBJ1-2, with D tentatively TRBD1 (5 bases). Trimming took off 0 bases at V and 10 bases at J, with 18 bases between the two ends. The CDR3 has 15 residues. Germline V lookup: CDR1 LGHNA, CDR2 YNFKEQ. The CDR3 DNA reads TGTGCCAGCAGCCAAGAACCCAGGGCAAAGGTGGACTACACCTTC. This codes for CASSQEPRAKVDYTF.

The J gene is TRBJ2-4, the V gene TRBV28; possible D gene TRBD1, 6 bases. Trimming stripped 6 bases from V and 4 bases from J, with 19 bases between. This CDR3 is 16 amino acids long. CDR1 is MDHEN, CDR2 SYDVKM, per germline. CDR3 loop: CASSRQAILTKNIQYF. In nucleotides, the CDR3 is TGTGCCAGCAGCCGACAGGCCATACTCACGAAAAACATTCAGTACTTC. Drawing the rest from reference TRBV28 and TRBJ2-4, the complete variable domain is DVKVTQSSRYLVKRTGEKVFLECVQDMDHENMFWYRQDPGLGLRLIYFSYDVKMKEKGDIPEGYSVSREKKERFSLILESASTNQTSMYLCASSRQAILTKNIQYFGAGTRLSVL.

The V gene is TRBV6-6, the J gene TRBJ1-2; TRBD1 agrees at 9 bases. Looked up from germline, CDR1 is MNHNY and CDR2 is SVGAGI (reference sequence). This CDR3 comprises 15 residues. V lost 6 bases and J lost 4; bases outside the gene matches: 9. CDR3 protein: CASRVPRTGAYGYTF. CDR3 DNA: TGTGCCAGCAGAGTCCCCCGGACAGGGGCCTATGGCTACACCTTC.

The chain has TRBV11-2 and TRBJ2-1; D might be TRBD1 (6 bases). Trimming removed 5 bases at V and 3 bases at J, with 11 bases between. This CDR3 comprises 14 residues. Germline lookup yields CDR1 SGHAT and CDR2 FQNNGV. The CDR3 DNA sequence: TGTGCCAGCAGCCACCGGGACAACTACAATGAGCAGTTCTTC. This encodes CASSHRDNYNEQFF.

The chain joins TRBV30 to TRBJ2-7; no reliable D call. Looked up from germline, CDR1 is GTSNPN and CDR2 is SVGIG (reference sequence). CDR3 length: 15 amino acids. Deletions cut 0 bases from V and 1 base from J, with 13 bases between. The chain's CDR3 is CAWSVIGYDSYEQYF. In nucleotides, the CDR3 is TGTGCCTGGAGTGTAATCGGGTACGATTCCTACGAGCAGTACTTC.